This T cell receptor (beta chain) is drawn from a study of T cells in Graves' hyperthyroidism and ophthalmopathy. Authors of the study amplified TCR beta CDR3 regions from RNA transcripts. With the HTBI primer set, the TCR CDR3 went through a first round of RT-PCR. A single record per CDR3 protein comes from TCRdb applying MiXCR to the multiplex PCR reads. The table shows 550,000 to 800,000 distinct CDR3 sequences, with less than 20% occurring only once. For Graves' hyperthyroidism to be stable, ophthalmopathy could not progress within 18 months. Hyperthyroidism patients were newly diagnosed, had disease duration under 2 months, and were aged 18 to 65 years. CDR3 size: 16 residues. Per the germline V gene, CDR1 is LGHNA and CDR2 is YNFKEQ. Trimming stripped 4 bases from V and 0 bases from J, with 16 bases between. Regarding the study as a whole: Most clonotypes that expanded in the thyroid above 0.001 also showed up in blood.

With respect to this clonotype: Antigen: not known.

This TCR derives from a man aged 18-30 years with Graves' hyperthyroidism. Sequenced sample: blood. The chain links TRBV4-2 to TRBJ2-7; D might be TRBD2 (6 bases). CDR3 in DNA: TGTGCCAGCAGCCGGGCGATGGGACTTAGCTCCTACGAGCAGTACTTC. It yields the protein CASSRAMGLSSYEQYF.